This T cell receptor (beta chain) comes out of a study of human T cells and chemical hapten exposure. The wider study: A roughly 2 cm by roughly 2 cm inner upper arm patch received 2% DPC for sensitization.

TCRdb reanalysed the RACE reads using MiXCR and keeps one entry per CDR3 protein. The table lists 50,000 to 65,000 distinct CDR3 sequences, about 10% of them singletons. This clonotype was seen ten or more times. The antigen is undetermined. Time point here: pre-sensitization, week 0. Treatment here: therapeutic diphenylcyclopropenone sensitization with weekly scalp DPC. Regarding the study as a whole: The immune response of these alopecia patients might not match healthy individuals'.

The ends lost 4 bases at V and 6 bases at J; junction bases unmatched: 10. There are 15 residues in the CDR3. CDR1 and CDR2 from the germline V gene are KGHDR and SFDVKD. This chain links TRBV24-1 with TRBJ2-7; 8 nucleotides align to TRBD1. The receptor comes from a middle-aged woman with alopecia areata. Some clones in this sample may be carry-over from other donors' samples. This specimen consisted of whole blood, obtained in connection with sensitization to the hapten diphenylcyclopropenone (DPC). The CDR3 loop is CATSEPGQGRIEQYF. CDR3 in DNA: TGTGCCACCAGTGAACCCGGACAGGGAAGGATCGAGCAGTACTTC.